The text below deals with one T cell receptor (beta chain). Its antigen is still unknown. Base qualities were left out, and no much larger clone turns up one base away. The time point label corresponds to: baseline before first vaccination. Vaccinee samples came from UK trials COV001 and COV002, including a single-blind randomized controlled phase 2/3 trial of AZD1222 (ChAdOx1 nCoV-19) in healthy adults. For TCRbeta chain sequencing, PBMC samples from trial participants were taken at day 0 and at day 28 after the second dose. These data originate in a study of T cell responses to AZD1222 COVID-19 vaccine (dated by TCRdb to the early 2020s). Describing the broader study: AZD1222 recipients with second doses at about 4 weeks or about 12 weeks were pooled, because spike-specific TCR depth and breadth did not differ between schedules. Trial participants were enrolled by age into 18-55, 56-69 and 70-plus year subgroups, with 148, 28 and 57 TCR-sequenced participants respectively. A total of more than 230 trial participants underwent TCR sequencing, of whom around 210 had received two doses of AZD1222 and some 25 had received two doses of the MenACWY control vaccine.

The germline V gene provides CDR1 SNHLY and CDR2 FYNNEI. Germline trimming: 6 bases from V, 4 bases from J; junction bases outside gene matches: 2. Counted from cysteine to phenylalanine, this CDR3 has 13 amino acids. Solely the CDR3 DNA is kept, with 39 bases framed from the first base. The research as a whole found: CD4 TCRs associated with the vaccine covered the entire spike protein, and the dominant responses were in regions 160-218 and 743-854. Conclusions about previously exposed vaccinees are limited because only six or seven AZD1222 recipients were SARS-CoV-2 seropositive at baseline. Most participants were white British and females outnumbered males, and the authors suggested that clonal diversity may have been underestimated. A significant rise in spike-specific TCR breadth and depth was observed after two AZD1222 doses relative to day 0 and relative to MenACWY recipients. Nearly half of unique spike-specific TCRs reportedly recognized epitopes outside regions mutated in the B.1.351 and B.1.1.7 variants. No day 14 peak-response samples were available, so repertoires were characterized only after the peak T cell response. In the small 56-69-year group, the increase in depth fell short of significance, most likely because of low power.

The CDR3 regions of human TCRbeta chains were subjected to immunosequencing. The study's own analysis went as follows. TCRs in the repertoires were compared against a reference library of SARS-CoV-2-specific TCRs that had been generated with the MIRA antigen-specificity platform. Breadth meant the fraction of unique TCRs that were SARS-CoV-2-associated, whereas depth meant the fraction of total T cells that were SARS-CoV-2-associated. Each spike-specific TCR was assigned to its reactive spike region and to a CD4 or CD8 class using the MIRA data. Log10-transformed breadth and depth values were compared by one-way ANOVA with Sidak's multiple comparisons tests. Here the immuneACCESS table is served through TCRdb, limited to in-frame sequences with V and J called. Missing clones are a known gap in these copies; in checked studies unresolved V genes cover under half, and the rest lacks a known reason. The DNA was the basis for D and trimming; V, J and clone size are from that table. This sample has 100,000 or so clones in its table, and around 89% of those were observed once. The ten largest account for about 2.7% of the sample.

The chain is encoded by TRBV2 joined to TRBJ1-5; TRBD1 lines up with 8 middle nucleotides. This material consisted of peripheral blood, taken on day 0 of AZD1222 vaccination. The clonotype was recovered from an adult in good health. The nucleotide sequence is given as TGTGCCAGCAGGCAGGGGGCTAATCAGCCCCAGCATTTT. The encoded protein is CASRQGANQPQHF.